This TCR beta chain originates from a study of blood T cells in healthy people across ages. For the study at large: Roughly one uniquely barcoded beta molecule per two T cells was captured.

As regards this clonotype: What it binds is not known.

The CDR3 has 17 residues. J lost 2 bases, V lost 5 bases, and 11 bases had no gene match. Germline CDR1 is SNHLY and CDR2 is FYNNEI. A J-beta primer mix and a sample-barcoded 5' primer were used in a second PCR of roughly 6 to 11 cycles. Each sample yielded at least 2.5 million CDR3-containing paired-end reads. MiXCR was run by TCRdb on the 5' RACE reads, yielding one entry per CDR3 protein. The sample has more than 650,000 distinct CDR3 sequences, approximately 55% seen once. The study's findings and limits: A strong correlation was found between TCR beta diversity and the percentage of naive T cells. Whereas aged donors had fewer naive CD4+ cells, long-lived donors had more of them and higher diversity.

The sequenced sample consisted of blood. The rearrangement joins TRBV2 to TRBJ2-3; 9 nucleotides line up with TRBD2. This sequence originates from a man aged 80 or over in good health. CDR3 bases: TGTGCCAGCAGTCGAAGGGCTAGCGGGACTAACACAGATACGCAGTATTTT. Encoded protein: CASSRRASGTNTDTQYF.